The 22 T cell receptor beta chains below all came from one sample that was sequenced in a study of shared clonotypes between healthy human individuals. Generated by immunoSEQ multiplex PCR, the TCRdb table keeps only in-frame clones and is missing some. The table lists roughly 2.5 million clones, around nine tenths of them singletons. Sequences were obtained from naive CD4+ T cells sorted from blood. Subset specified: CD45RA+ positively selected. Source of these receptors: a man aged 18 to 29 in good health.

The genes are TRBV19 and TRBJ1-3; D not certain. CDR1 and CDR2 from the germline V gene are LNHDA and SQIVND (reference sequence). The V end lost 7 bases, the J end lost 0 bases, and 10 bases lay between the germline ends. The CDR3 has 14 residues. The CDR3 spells CASTGPSSGNTIYF. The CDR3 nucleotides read TGTGCCAGTACCGGACCGAGCTCTGGAAACACCATATATTTT.

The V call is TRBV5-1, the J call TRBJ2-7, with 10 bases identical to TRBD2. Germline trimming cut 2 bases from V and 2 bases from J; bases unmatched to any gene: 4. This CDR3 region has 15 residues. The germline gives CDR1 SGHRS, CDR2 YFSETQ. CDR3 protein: CASSLWTSGTYEQYF. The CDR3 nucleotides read TGCGCCAGCAGCTTATGGACTAGCGGAACCTACGAGCAGTACTTC.

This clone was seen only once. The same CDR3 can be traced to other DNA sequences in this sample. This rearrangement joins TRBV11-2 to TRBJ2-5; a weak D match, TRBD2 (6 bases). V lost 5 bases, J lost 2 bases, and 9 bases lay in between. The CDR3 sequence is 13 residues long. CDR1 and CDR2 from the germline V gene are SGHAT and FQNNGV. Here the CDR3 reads CASSGGLQETQYF. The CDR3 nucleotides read TGTGCCAGCAGCGGGGGACTGCAAGAGACCCAGTACTTC. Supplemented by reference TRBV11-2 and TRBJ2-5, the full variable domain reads EAGVAQSPRYKIIEKRQSVAFWCNPISGHATLYWYQQILGQGPKLLIQFQNNGVVDDSQLPKDRFSAERLKGVDSTLKIQPAKLEDSAVYLCASSGGLQETQYFGPGTRLLVL.

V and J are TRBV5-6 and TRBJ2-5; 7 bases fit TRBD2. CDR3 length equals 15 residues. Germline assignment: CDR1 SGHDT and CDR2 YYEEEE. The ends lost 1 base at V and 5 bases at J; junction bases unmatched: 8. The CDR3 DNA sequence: TGTGCCAGCAGCTTGCTGGGGAGGGGTTTGGAGACCCAGTACTTC. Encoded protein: CASSLLGRGLETQYF.

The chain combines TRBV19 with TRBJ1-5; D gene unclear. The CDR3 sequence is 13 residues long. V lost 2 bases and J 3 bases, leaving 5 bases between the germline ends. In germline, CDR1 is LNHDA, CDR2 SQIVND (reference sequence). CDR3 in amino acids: CASSIPVNQPQHF. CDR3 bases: TGTGCCAGTAGTATACCAGTCAATCAGCCCCAGCATTTT.

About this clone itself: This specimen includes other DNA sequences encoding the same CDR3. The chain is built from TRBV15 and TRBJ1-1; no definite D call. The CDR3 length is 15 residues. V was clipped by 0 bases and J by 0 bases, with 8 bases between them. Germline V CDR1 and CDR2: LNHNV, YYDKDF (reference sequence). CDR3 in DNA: TGTGCCACCAGCAGAGATCTGGGGATGAACACTGAAGCTTTCTTT. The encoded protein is CATSRDLGMNTEAFF.

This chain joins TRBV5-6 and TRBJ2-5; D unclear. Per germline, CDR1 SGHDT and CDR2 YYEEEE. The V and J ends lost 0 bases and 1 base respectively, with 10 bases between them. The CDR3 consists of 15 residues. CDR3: CASSLAAPSQETQYF. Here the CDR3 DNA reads TGTGCCAGCAGCTTGGCAGCCCCCTCCCAAGAGACCCAGTACTTC.

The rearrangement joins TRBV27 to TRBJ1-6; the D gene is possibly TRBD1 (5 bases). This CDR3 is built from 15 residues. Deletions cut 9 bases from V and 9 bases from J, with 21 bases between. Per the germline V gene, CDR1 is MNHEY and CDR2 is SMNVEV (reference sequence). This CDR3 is CASSGGLGGSSPLHF. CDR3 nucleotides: TGTGCCAGTTCCGGCGGGCTGGGGGGGAGTTCACCCCTCCACTTT.

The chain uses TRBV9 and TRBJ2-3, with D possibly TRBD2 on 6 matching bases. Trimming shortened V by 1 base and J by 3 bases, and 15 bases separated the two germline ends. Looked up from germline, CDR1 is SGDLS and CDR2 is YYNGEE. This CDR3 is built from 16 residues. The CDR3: CASSVTSRQATDTQYF. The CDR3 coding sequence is TGTGCCAGCAGCGTAACTAGCCGGCAGGCGACAGATACGCAGTATTTT. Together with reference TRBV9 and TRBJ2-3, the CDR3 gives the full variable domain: DSGVTQTPKHLITATGQRVTLRCSPRSGDLSVYWYQQSLDQGLQFLIQYYNGEERAKGNILERFSAQQFPDLHSELNLSSLELGDSALYFCASSVTSRQATDTQYFGPGTRLTVL.

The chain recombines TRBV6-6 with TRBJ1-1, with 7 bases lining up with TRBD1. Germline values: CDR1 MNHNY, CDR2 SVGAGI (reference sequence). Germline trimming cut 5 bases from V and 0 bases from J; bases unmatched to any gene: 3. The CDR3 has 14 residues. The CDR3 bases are TGTGCCAGCAGTGACAGGGCCCTGAACACTGAAGCTTTCTTT. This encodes CASSDRALNTEAFF.

CDR3 residues: CASSETGSRGYTF. DNA for the CDR3: TGTGCCAGCAGTGAGACAGGGAGCCGGGGCTACACCTTC. The chain joins TRBV6-1 to TRBJ1-2; TRBD1 agrees at 7 bases. J lost 8 bases, V lost 3 bases, and 6 bases had no gene match. The CDR3 is made up of 13 amino acids. CDR1 is MNHNS and CDR2 is SASEGT in the germline V gene.

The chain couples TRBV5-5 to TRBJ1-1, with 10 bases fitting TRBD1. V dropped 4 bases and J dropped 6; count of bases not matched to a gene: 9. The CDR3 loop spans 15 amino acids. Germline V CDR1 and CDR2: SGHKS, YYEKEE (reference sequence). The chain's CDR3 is CASSLRTGGRSEAFF. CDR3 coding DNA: TGTGCCAGCAGCCTCCGGACAGGGGGTAGATCTGAAGCTTTCTTT.

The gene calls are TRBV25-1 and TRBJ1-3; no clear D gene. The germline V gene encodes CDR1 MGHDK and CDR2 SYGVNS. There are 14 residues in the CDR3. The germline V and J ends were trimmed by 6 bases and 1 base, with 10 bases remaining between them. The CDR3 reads CASSLGGSGNTIYF. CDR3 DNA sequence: TGTGCCAGCAGCCTGGGAGGTTCTGGAAACACCATATATTTT.

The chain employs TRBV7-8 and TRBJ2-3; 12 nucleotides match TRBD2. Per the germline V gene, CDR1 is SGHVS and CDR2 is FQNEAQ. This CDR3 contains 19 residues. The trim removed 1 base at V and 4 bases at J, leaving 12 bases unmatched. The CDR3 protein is CASSLGLAGGPRVPDTQYF. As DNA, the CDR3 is TGTGCCAGCAGCTTAGGTCTAGCGGGAGGGCCGAGGGTCCCAGATACGCAGTATTTT.

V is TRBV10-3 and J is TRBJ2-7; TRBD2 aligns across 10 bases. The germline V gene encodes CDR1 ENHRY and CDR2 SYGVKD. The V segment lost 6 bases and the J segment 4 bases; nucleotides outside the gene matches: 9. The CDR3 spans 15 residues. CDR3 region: CAIRVSSGSFYEQYF. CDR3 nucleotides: TGTGCCATCAGGGTATCTAGCGGGAGTTTTTACGAGCAGTACTTC.

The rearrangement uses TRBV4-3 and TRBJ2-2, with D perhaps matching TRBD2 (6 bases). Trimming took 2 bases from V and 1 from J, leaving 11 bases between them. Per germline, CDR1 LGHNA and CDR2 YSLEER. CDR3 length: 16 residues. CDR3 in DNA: TGCGCCAGCAGCCAACGACTAGGGGAGAACACCGGGGAGCTGTTTTTT. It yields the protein CASSQRLGENTGELFF.

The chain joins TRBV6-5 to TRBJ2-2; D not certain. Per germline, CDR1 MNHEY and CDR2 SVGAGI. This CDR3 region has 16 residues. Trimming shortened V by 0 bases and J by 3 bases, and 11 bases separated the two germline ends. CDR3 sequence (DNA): TGTGCCAGCAGTTACTCGAACCCCACCTACACCGGGGAGCTGTTTTTT. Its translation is CASSYSNPTYTGELFF.

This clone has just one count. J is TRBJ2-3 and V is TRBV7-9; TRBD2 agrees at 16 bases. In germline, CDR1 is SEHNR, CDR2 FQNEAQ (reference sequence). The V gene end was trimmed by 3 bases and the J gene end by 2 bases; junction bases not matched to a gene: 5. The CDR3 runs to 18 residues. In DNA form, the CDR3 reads TGTGCCAGCAGCTTGGGACTAGCGGGGGGGCTCGACACAGATACGCAGTATTTT. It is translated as CASSLGLAGGLDTDTQYF.

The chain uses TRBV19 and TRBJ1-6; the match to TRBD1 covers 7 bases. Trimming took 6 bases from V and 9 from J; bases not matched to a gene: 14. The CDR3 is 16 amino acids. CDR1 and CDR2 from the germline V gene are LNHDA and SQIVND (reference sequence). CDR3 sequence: CASSPTGWGQISPLHF. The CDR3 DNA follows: TGTGCCAGTAGCCCGACAGGGTGGGGGCAAATTTCACCCCTCCACTTT.

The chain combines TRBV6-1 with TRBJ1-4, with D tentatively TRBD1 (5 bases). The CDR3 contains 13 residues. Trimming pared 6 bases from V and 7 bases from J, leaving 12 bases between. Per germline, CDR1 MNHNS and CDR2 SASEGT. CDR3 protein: CASRGTGIEKLFF. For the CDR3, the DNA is TGTGCCAGCAGGGGGACGGGAATTGAAAAACTGTTTTTT.

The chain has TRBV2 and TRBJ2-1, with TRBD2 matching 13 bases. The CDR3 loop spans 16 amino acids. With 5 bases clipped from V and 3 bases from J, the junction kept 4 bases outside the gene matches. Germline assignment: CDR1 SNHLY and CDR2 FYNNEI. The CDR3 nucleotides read TGTGCCAGCAGTACAAGGACTAGCGGGAGCTACAATGAGCAGTTCTTC. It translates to CASSTRTSGSYNEQFF.

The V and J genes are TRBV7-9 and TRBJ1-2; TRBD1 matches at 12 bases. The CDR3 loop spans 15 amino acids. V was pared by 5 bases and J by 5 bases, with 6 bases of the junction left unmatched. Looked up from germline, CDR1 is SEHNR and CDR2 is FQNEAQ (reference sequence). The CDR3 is CASSPGTGGSYGYTF. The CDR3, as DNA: TGTGCCAGCAGCCCCGGGACAGGGGGCAGTTATGGCTACACCTTC.